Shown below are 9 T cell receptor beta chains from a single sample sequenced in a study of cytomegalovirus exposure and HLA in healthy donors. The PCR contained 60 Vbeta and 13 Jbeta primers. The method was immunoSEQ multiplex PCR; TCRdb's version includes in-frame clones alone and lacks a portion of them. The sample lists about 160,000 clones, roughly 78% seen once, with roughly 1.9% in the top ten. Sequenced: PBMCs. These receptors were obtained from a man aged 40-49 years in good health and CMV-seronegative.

The CDR3 is CASSSGTGKQFF. The CDR3 DNA follows: TGTGCCAGCAGTTCCGGGACAGGAAAGCAGTTCTTC. V usage is TRBV28 and J usage is TRBJ2-1; TRBD1 matches at 8 bases. Germline trimming cut 4 bases from V and 11 bases from J; bases unmatched to any gene: 4. This CDR3 is 12 amino acids long. Germline CDR1 reads MDHEN; CDR2 reads SYDVKM.

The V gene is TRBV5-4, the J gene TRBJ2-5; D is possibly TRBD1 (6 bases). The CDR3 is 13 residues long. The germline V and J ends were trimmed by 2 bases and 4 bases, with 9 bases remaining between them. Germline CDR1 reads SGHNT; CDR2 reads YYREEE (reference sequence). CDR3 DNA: TGTGCCAGCAGCTTTAGGGGGTTAGAGACCCAGTACTTC. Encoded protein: CASSFRGLETQYF. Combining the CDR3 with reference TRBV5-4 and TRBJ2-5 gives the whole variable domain ETGVTQSPTHLIKTRGQQVTLRCSSQSGHNTVSWYQQALGQGPQFIFQYYREEENGRGNFPPRFSGLQFPNYSSELNVNALELDDSALYLCASSFRGLETQYFGPGTRLLVL.

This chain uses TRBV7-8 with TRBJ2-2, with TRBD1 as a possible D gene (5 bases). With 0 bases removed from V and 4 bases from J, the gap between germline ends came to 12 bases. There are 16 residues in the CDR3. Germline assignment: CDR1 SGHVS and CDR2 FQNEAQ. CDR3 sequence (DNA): TGTGCCAGCAGCTTAGCGCGGCAGGACATCACCGGGGAGCTGTTTTTT. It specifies CASSLARQDITGELFF. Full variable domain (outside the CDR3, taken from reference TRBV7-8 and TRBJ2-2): GAGVSQSPRYKVAKRGQDVALRCDPISGHVSLFWYQQALGQGPEFLTYFQNEAQLDKSGLPSDRFFAERPEGSVSTLKIQRTQQEDSAVYLCASSLARQDITGELFFGEGSRLTVL.

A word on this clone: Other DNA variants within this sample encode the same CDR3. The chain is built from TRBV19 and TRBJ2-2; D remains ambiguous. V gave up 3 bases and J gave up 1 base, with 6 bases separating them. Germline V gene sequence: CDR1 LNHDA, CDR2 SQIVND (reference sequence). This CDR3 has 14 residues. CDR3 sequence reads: CASSISRNTGELFF. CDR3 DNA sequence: TGTGCCAGTAGTATCTCCAGGAACACCGGGGAGCTGTTTTTT.

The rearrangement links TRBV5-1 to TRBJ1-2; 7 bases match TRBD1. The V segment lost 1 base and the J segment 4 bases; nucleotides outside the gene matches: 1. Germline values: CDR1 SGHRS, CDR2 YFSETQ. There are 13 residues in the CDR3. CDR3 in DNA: TGCGCCAGCAGCTTGTGGGACAGCTATGGCTACACCTTC. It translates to CASSLWDSYGYTF.

CDR3 coding DNA: TGCGCCAGCAGCCAAGAGCCAGGGCCGATCTACGAGCAGTACTTC. As protein: CASSQEPGPIYEQYF. The chain uses TRBV4-1 and TRBJ2-7, with a possible D match to TRBD1 (5 bases). Germline loops: CDR1 MGHRA, CDR2 YSYEKL. The length of the CDR3 is 15 residues. Trimming took 0 bases from V and 3 from J, leaving 12 bases between them.

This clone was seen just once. CDR3 DNA: TGTGCCAGCTCACCACCTAGGCTAGCGTCGGGCAATGAGCAGTTCTTC. It translates to CASSPPRLASGNEQFF. The V gene is TRBV18, the J gene TRBJ2-1; maybe TRBD2 (6 bases). From germline, CDR1 is KGHSH and CDR2 LQKENI. The CDR3 sequence is 16 residues long. V lost 0 bases and J lost 6, with 15 bases in between.

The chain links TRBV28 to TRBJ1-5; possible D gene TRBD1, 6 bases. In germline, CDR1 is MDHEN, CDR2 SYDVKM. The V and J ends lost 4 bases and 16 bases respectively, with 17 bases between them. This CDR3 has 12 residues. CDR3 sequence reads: CASSSLKGEGHF. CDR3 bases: TGTGCCAGCAGTTCCCTAAAGGGGGAAGGTCATTTT.

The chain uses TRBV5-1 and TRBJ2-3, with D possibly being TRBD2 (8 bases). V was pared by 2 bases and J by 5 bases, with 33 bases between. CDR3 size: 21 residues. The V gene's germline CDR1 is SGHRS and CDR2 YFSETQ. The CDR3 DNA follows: TGCGCCAGCAGCTTTCTCAAACCGGGACTAGGGGGCCTCACACTAAGAGATACGCAGTATTTT. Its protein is CASSFLKPGLGGLTLRDTQYF.